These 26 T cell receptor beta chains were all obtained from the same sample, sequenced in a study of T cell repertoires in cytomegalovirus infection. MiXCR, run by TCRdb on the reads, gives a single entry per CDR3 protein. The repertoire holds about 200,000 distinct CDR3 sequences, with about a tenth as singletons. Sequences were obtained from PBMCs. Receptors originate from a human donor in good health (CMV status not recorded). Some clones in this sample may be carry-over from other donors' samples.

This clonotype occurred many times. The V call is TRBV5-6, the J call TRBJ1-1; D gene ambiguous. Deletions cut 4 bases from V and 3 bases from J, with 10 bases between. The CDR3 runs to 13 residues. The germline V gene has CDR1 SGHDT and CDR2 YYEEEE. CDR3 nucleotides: TGTGCCAGCAGCGGTGCAGTAGACACTGAAGCTTTCTTT. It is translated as CASSGAVDTEAFF.

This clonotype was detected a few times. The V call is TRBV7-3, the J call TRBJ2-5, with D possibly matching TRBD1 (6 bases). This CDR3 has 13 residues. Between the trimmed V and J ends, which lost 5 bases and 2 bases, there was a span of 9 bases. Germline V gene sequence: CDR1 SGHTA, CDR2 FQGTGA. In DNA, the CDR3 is TGTGCCAGCAGCACAGGGTTGCAAGAGACCCAGTACTTC. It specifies CASSTGLQETQYF.

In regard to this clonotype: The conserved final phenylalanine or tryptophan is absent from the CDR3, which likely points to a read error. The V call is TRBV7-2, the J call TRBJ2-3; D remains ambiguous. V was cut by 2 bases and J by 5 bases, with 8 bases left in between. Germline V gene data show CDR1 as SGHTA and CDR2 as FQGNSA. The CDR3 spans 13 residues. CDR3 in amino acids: CASSLQVGDTQYL. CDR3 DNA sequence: TGTGCCAGCAGCTTACAGGTTGGAGATACGCAGTATCTT.

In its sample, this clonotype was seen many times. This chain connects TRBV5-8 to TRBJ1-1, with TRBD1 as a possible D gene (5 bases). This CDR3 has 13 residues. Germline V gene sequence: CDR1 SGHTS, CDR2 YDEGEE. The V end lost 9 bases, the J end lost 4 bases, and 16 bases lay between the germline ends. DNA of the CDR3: TGTGCCAAAGGGTTGTGGGGGGGCACTGAAGCTTTCTTT. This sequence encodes CAKGLWGGTEAFF.

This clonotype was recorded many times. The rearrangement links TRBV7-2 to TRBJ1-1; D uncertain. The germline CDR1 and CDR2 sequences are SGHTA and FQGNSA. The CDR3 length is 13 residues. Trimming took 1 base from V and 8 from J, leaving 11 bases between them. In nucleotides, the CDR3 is TGTGCCAGCAGCTTAGTGGTCCCCACCGAAGCTTTCTTT. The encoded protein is CASSLVVPTEAFF.

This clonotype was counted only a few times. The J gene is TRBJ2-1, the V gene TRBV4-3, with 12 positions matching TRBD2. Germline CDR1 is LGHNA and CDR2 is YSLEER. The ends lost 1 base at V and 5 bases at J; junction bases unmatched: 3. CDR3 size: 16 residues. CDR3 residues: CASSQATSGGHNEQFF. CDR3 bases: TGCGCCAGCAGCCAAGCGACTAGCGGGGGTCACAATGAGCAGTTCTTC.

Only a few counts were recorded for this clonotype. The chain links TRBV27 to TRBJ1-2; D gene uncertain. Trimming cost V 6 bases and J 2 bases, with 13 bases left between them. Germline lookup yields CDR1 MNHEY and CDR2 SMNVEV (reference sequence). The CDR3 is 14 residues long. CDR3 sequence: CASSPPGGNYGYTF. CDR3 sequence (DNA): TGTGCCAGCAGCCCCCCCGGTGGAAACTATGGCTACACCTTC.

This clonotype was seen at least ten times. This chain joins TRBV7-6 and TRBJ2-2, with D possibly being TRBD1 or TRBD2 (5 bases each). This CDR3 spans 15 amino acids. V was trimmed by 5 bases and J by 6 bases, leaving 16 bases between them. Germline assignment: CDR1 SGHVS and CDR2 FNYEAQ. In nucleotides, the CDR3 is TGTGCCAGCAGCCCCGGGGTGAGGGGCGCCGGGGAGCTGTTTTTT. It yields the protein CASSPGVRGAGELFF.

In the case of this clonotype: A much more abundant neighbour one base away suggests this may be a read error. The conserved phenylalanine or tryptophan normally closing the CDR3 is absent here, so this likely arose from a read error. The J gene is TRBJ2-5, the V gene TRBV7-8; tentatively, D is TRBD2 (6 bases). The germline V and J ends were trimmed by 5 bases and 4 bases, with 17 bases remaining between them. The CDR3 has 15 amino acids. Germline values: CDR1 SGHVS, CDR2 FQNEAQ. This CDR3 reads CASSKSGTPGETQYC. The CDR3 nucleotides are TGTGCCAGCAGCAAGAGTGGGACTCCCGGAGAGACCCAGTACTGC.

The CDR3 reads CASSSGTLALETQYF. The CDR3 DNA reads TGTGCCAGCAGCTCCGGGACGCTTGCGTTGGAGACCCAGTACTTC. V usage is TRBV7-9 and J usage is TRBJ2-5, with D possibly being TRBD1 or TRBD2 (5 bases each). Germline V gives CDR1 SEHNR, CDR2 FQNEAQ (reference sequence). Trimming removed 4 bases from V and 5 bases from J, with 17 bases in between. There are 15 residues in the CDR3.

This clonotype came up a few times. This CDR3 reads CASSLEVRGTSNYGYTF. CDR3 bases: TGTGCCAGCAGCTTAGAAGTCAGGGGGACCTCTAACTATGGCTACACCTTC. V is TRBV7-9 and J is TRBJ1-2, with 7 bases matching TRBD1. With V trimmed by 1 base and J by 0 bases, 8 bases remained unmatched. Germline V lookup: CDR1 SEHNR, CDR2 FQNEAQ (reference sequence). The CDR3 has 17 residues.

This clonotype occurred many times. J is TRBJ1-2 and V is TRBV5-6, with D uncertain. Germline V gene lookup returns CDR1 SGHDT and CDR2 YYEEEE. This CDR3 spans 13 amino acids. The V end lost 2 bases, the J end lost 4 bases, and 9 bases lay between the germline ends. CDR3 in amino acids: CASSFGRIYGYTF. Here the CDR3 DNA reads TGTGCCAGCAGCTTCGGACGGATCTATGGCTACACCTTC. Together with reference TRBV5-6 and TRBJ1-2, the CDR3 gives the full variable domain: DAGVTQSPTHLIKTRGQQVTLRCSPKSGHDTVSWYQQALGQGPQFIFQYYEEEERQRGNFPDRFSGHQFPNYSSELNVNALLLGDSALYLCASSFGRIYGYTFGSGTRLTVV.

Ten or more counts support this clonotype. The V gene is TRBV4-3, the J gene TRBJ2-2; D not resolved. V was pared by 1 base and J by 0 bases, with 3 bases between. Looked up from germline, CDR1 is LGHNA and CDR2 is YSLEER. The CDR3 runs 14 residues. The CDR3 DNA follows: TGCGCCAGCAGCCAAGTCCCGAACACCGGGGAGCTGTTTTTT. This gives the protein CASSQVPNTGELFF.

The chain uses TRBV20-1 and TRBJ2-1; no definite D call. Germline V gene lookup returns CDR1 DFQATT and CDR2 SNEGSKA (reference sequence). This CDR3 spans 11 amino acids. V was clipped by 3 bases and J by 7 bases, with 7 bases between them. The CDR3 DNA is TGCAGTGCTAGTCTTCGGAATGAGCAGTTCTTC. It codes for CSASLRNEQFF.

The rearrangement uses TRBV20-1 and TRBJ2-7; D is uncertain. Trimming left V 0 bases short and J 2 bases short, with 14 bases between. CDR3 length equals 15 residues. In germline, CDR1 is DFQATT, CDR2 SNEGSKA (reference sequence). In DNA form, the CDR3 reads TGCAGTGCTAGAGATGAGACGGACGACCCCTACGAGCAGTACTTC. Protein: CSARDETDDPYEQYF.

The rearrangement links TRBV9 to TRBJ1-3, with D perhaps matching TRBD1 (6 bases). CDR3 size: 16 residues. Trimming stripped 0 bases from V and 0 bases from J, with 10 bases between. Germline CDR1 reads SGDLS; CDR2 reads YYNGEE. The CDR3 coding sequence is TGTGCCAGCAGCGTAGTGGACAGCTCCTCTGGAAACACCATATATTTT. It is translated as CASSVVDSSSGNTIYF.

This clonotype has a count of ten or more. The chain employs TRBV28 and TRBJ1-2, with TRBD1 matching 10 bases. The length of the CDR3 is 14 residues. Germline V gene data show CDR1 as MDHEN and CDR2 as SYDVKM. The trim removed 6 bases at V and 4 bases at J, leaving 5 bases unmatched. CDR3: CASRGTGAPYGYTF. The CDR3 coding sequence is TGTGCCAGCAGAGGGACAGGGGCGCCCTATGGCTACACCTTC.

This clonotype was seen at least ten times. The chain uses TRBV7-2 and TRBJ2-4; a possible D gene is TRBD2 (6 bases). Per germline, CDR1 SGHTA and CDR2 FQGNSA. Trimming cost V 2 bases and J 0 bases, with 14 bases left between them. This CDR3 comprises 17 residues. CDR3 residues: CASSLFGLALAKNIQYF. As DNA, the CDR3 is TGTGCCAGCAGCTTATTTGGGCTAGCGCTAGCCAAAAACATTCAGTACTTC.

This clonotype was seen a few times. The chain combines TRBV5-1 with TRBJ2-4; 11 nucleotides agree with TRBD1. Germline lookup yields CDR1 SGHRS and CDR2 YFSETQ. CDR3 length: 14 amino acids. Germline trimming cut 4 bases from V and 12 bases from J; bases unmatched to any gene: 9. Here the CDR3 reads CASSPTGTGGTQYF. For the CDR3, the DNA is TGCGCCAGCAGCCCAACCGGGACAGGGGGAACTCAGTACTTC.

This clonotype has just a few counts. The CDR3 sequence is CASRSVTETQYF. CDR3 bases: TGTGCCAGCAGGTCCGTGACAGAGACCCAGTACTTC. The J gene is TRBJ2-5, the V gene TRBV6-1; the D is unclear. V was trimmed by 6 bases and J by 4 bases, leaving 9 bases between them. This CDR3 contains 12 residues. The germline CDR1 and CDR2 sequences are MNHNS and SASEGT.

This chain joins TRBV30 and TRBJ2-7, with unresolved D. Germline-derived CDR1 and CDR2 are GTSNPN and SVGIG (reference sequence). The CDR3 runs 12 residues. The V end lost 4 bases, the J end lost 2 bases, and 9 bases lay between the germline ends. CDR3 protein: CAWKGRTYEQYF. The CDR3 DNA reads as TGTGCCTGGAAAGGGCGGACCTACGAGCAGTACTTC.

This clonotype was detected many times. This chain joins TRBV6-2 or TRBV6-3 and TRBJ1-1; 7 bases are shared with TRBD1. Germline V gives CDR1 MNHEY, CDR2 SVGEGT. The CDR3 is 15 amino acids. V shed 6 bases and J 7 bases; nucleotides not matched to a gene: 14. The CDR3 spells CASRSFRQGFVEAFF. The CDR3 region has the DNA TGTGCCAGCAGGAGCTTTCGACAGGGATTTGTTGAAGCTTTCTTT.

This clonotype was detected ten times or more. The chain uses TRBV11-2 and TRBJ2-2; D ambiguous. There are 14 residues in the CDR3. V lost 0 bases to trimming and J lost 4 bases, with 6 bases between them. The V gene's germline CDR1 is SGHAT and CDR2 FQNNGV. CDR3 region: CASSLEVFTGELFF. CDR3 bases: TGTGCCAGCAGCTTAGAAGTTTTCACCGGGGAGCTGTTTTTT.

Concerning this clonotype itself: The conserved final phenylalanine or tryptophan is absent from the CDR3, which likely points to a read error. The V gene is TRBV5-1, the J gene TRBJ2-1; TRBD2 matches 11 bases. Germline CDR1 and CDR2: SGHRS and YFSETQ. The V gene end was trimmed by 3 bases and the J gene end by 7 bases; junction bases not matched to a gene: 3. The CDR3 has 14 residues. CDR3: CASSSGTSGNEQFI. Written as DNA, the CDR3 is TGCGCCAGCAGCTCCGGGACTAGCGGAAATGAGCAGTTCATC.

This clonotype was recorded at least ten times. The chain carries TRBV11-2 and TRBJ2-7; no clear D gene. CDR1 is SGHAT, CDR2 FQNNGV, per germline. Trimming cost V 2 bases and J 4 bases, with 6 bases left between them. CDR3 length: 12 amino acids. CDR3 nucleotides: TGTGCCAGCAGCTTAAGTAGGTACGAGCAGTACTTC. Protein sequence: CASSLSRYEQYF.

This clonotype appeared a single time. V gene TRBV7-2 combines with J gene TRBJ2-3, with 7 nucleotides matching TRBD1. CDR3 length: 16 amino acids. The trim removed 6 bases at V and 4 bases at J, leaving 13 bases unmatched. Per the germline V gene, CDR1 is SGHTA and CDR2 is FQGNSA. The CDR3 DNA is TGTGCCAGCAGGTGGAGAGACAGGGATGTGGCAGATACGCAGTATTTT. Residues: CASRWRDRDVADTQYF.